This T cell receptor (beta chain) derives from a study of blood T cell repertoires in COVID-19. Study overall: Acute and convalescent COVID-19 specimens originated in the United States, Italy and Spain.

About this clone: Its ends do not fully match the called genes, so a read error is possible.

Libraries were prepared by immunoSEQ multiplex PCR; TCRdb keeps only in-frame clonotypes and omits some of them. The data contain approximately 190,000 clones, 65% to 85% of them singletons. This CDR3 region has 17 residues. The germline V gene has CDR1 MDHEN and CDR2 SYDVKM. The chain couples TRBV28 to TRBJ2-3; 10 nucleotides line up with TRBD2. Sample: PBMCs or T cells enriched from blood (not recorded which). The receptor comes from a man aged 40-55 years who had recovered from COVID-19. CDR3 sequence: CASSSPSASGGTDTQYF. The DNA for the CDR3 is TGTGCCAGCAGTTCGCCCTCGGCTAGCGGGGGCACGGATACGCAGTATTTT.